The rows below give T cell receptor beta chains drawn from one sample of a study of cytomegalovirus exposure and HLA in healthy donors. TCRdb keeps only in-frame clones here, not all; method: immunoSEQ multiplex PCR. Here the sample spans approximately 220,000 clones, 76% being singletons. Source material: PBMCs. The receptors derive from a man younger than 30 in good health and CMV-seronegative. Each CDR3 is given with its conserved first and last residue. D genes are given only for firm matches. Where a row states a size, it is once, few, many or the class of an expanded clone; other rows omit it.

.,TRBJ2-7,.,TRBV5-1,TGCGCCAGCAGCTGGGGAGACTACGAGCAGTACTTC,CASSWGDYEQYF
.,TRBJ2-1,TRBD2,TRBV7-3,TGTGCCAGCAGCTTAATTGGCGCGGGGGGATCCTACAATGAGCAGTTCTTC,CASSLIGAGGSYNEQFF
.,TRBJ1-4,.,TRBV5-4,TGTGCCAGCAGCTTGGGTGGGGCAGCTAATGAAAAACTGTTTTTT,CASSLGGAANEKLFF
few,TRBJ2-6,.,TRBV2,TGTGCCAGCAGTGCAAGGGGGGGCAGGGACTCTGGGGCCAACGTCCTGACTTTC,CASSARGGRDSGANVLTF
.,TRBJ1-2,TRBD1,TRBV19,TGTGCCAGTAACCCGACAGGGGGCCTCTATGGCTACACCTTC,CASNPTGGLYGYTF
.,TRBJ1-2,TRBD1,TRBV4-1,TGCGCCAGCGGGATTTCGGGACAGGGCTATGGCTACACCTTC,CASGISGQGYGYTF
.,TRBJ2-7,TRBD2,TRBV19,TGTGCCAGTAGTACTGCAGCGGGGCGAAGGGAGCAGTACTTC,CASSTAAGRREQYF
few,TRBJ2-7,TRBD2,TRBV7-9,TGTGCCAGCAGTACTAGCGGGATTACCTACGAGCAGTACTTC,CASSTSGITYEQYF
.,TRBJ2-2,.,TRBV19,TGTGCCGGACGCCATACAGCGGCCGGGGAGCTGTTTTTT,CAGRHTAAGELFF
.,TRBJ2-5,.,TRBV7-3,TGTGCCAGCAGCAGAACCTCCGGAGAGACCCAGTACTTC,CASSRTSGETQYF
.,TRBJ2-7,.,TRBV29-1,TGCAGCGTTGATTTGGGGCGGGAGCAGTACTTC,CSVDLGREQYF
.,TRBJ2-1,.,TRBV2,TGTGCCAGCAGGATGATGCAGATCTACAATGAGCAGTTCTTC,CASRMMQIYNEQFF
.,TRBJ2-5,.,TRBV6-1,TGTGCCAGCAGTTTCCGACACGCCTCAGGTGGGACCCAGTACTTC,CASSFRHASGGTQYF
.,TRBJ2-1,TRBD2,TRBV7-3,TGTGCCAGCAGAACCGGGACTAGCTTATTCGATGAGCAGTTCTTC,CASRTGTSLFDEQFF
.,TRBJ2-7,TRBD1,TRBV27,TGTGCCACCACCGGGACAGGGGGCCACGAGCAGTACTTC,CATTGTGGHEQYF
once,TRBJ2-1,.,TRBV9,TGTGCCAGCAGCTTGAGCTCCTACAATGAGCAGTTCTTC,CASSLSSYNEQFF
few,TRBJ2-5,TRBD2,TRBV6-5,TGTGCCAGCAGTTCCCCTGCTAGCGGGGAAGAGACCCAGTACTTC,CASSSPASGEETQYF
.,TRBJ2-6,.,TRBV7-3,TGTGCCAGCAGCTTCCCCCTCTCTGGGGCCAACGTCCTGACTTTC,CASSFPLSGANVLTF
few,TRBJ2-1,TRBD2,TRBV9,TGTGCCAGCAGCGCTAGCGGGAGTGTCGATGAGCAGTTCTTC,CASSASGSVDEQFF
.,TRBJ2-7,.,TRBV9,TGTGCCAGCAGCGTAGTTAGCAGCTCCTACGAGCAGTACTTC,CASSVVSSSYEQYF
.,TRBJ2-5,.,TRBV2,TGTGCCAGCAGTGAATGGTTAGGGGGCCAAGAGACCCAGTACTTC,CASSEWLGGQETQYF
.,TRBJ1-1,.,TRBV18,TGTGCCAGCTCACCGAATACAGGGACGAACACTGAAGCTTTCTTT,CASSPNTGTNTEAFF
once,TRBJ1-5,.,TRBV6-5,TGTGCCAGCAGTTACGGTCGCGGGGCCTGGCAGCCCCAGCATTTT,CASSYGRGAWQPQHF
few,TRBJ1-3,.,TRBV5-1,TGCGCCAGCAGCTTGGAGGGAGGCTCTGGAAACACCATATATTTT,CASSLEGGSGNTIYF
few,TRBJ2-7,.,TRBV2,TGTGCCAGCACCCTAGGAGGGGTTATCCCCTACGAGCAGTACTTC,CASTLGGVIPYEQYF
.,TRBJ2-1,.,TRBV7-9,TGTGCCAGCAGCTTAGCCGGGTCTTCCTACAATGAGCAGTTCTTC,CASSLAGSSYNEQFF
.,TRBJ1-4,TRBD1,TRBV9,TGTGCCAGCAGCGTAGCGGACAGGAGTGAAAAACTGTTTTTT,CASSVADRSEKLFF